This TCR beta chain was sequenced during a study of read filtering for tumor transcriptome and immune sequencing. Study-level background: Patients were 17 male and around 13 female, mean age approximately 70 years, range about 47 to 85. The study, taken as a whole, reports: In IR-seq, single-read clonotypes were around 85% of clonotypes but around 4% of reads.

From 400 to 450 ng of RNA, a library with molecular barcoded alpha/delta and beta/gamma adaptors was made. TCRdb analysed the reads with MiXCR anew, one entry per CDR3 protein. The sample has about 39,000 distinct CDR3 sequences; roughly an eighth are singletons. This CDR3 is 13 amino acids long. In germline, CDR1 is DFQATT, CDR2 SNEGSKA (reference sequence). As for this clonotype: The antigen remains unidentified.

This chain joins TRBV20-1 and TRBJ2-1; TRBD2 aligns across 11 bases. Sequencing used a population of CD138-negative cells sorted from bone marrow. This clonotype originated in a donor older than 35 with multiple myeloma. The CDR3 region is CSVPGLAVNEQFF. The CDR3 region has the DNA TGCAGCGTCCCGGGACTAGCGGTCAATGAGCAGTTCTTC.